The T cell receptor (beta chain) described here comes from a study of PD-L1 blockade in urothelial cancer. About the research overall: Patients' prior chemotherapy regimens numbered 0 to 3.

Stated time point: pretreatment peripheral blood. The table came from immunoSEQ multiplex PCR; TCRdb's copy has only in-frame clones and leaves some out. In the table there are roughly 51,000 clones, approximately 85% of which are singletons. Germline V gives CDR1 GTSNPN, CDR2 SVGIG (reference sequence). CDR3 length: 14 residues. V gave up 4 bases and J gave up 3 bases; unmatched junction bases: 3. V gene TRBV30 combines with J gene TRBJ2-1, with 10 bases matching TRBD2. Source: PBMCs, taken around atezolizumab (anti-PD-L1) treatment. This clonotype was sampled from a man between 65 and 85 years old with urothelial cancer. The CDR3 nucleotides are TGTGCCTGGACGGGACTAGCGTTCTACAATGAGCAGTTCTTC. Its translation is CAWTGLAFYNEQFF.